The 22 T cell receptor beta chains listed next were all sequenced from one sample in a study of shared clonotypes between healthy human individuals. Positively selected for CCR7, the CD45RO-negative cells used as naive CD8 cells excluded terminally differentiated effector memory CD45RA+ cells. Sequencing was performed with immunoSEQ multiplex PCR; in TCRdb, only in-frame clones are kept and a portion is missing. Of under 700,000 clones listed, about 95% are singletons. The sample consisted of naive CD8+ T cells sorted from blood. These receptor sequences come from a woman younger than 45 in good health.

This chain connects TRBV9 to TRBJ2-5; 7 bases agree with TRBD2. The closer fit of TRBJ2-7 to the DNA end suggests the J call may be wrong. The CDR3 consists of 16 residues. Germline V gene lookup returns CDR1 SGDLS and CDR2 YYNGEE. The CDR3 DNA reads as TGTGCCAGCAGCGTACTTGCGGGAGCTGTTTGGGACGAGCAGTACTTC. This gives the protein CASSVLAGAVWDEQYF.

The chain uses TRBV19 and TRBJ2-7; D is perhaps TRBD1 (6 bases). This CDR3 comprises 16 residues. Trimming left V 5 bases short and J 7 bases short, with 24 bases between. In germline, CDR1 is LNHDA, CDR2 SQIVND (reference sequence). Here the CDR3 DNA reads TGTGCCAGTAGTTCATACCCGGACAGACCTGATTTAGAGCAGTACTTC. Residues: CASSSYPDRPDLEQYF.

The chain employs TRBV27 and TRBJ2-1; 14 bases are shared with TRBD2. With V trimmed by 7 bases and J by 9 bases, 11 bases remained unmatched. This CDR3 is built from 16 residues. The germline gives CDR1 MNHEY, CDR2 SMNVEV (reference sequence). The CDR3 region is CASNTGNGLAGGEQFF. CDR3 nucleotide sequence: TGTGCCAGCAACACAGGGAATGGACTAGCGGGAGGTGAGCAGTTCTTC.

The chain has TRBV7-9 and TRBJ1-2; unclear D gene. The CDR3 consists of 14 residues. Germline CDR1 is SEHNR and CDR2 is FQNEAQ (reference sequence). Trimming took off 1 base at V and 1 base at J, with 7 bases between the two ends. CDR3 DNA: TGTGCCAGCAGCTTAGTTAACGATAACTATGGCTACACCTTC. Its protein is CASSLVNDNYGYTF.

This chain joins TRBV4-1 and TRBJ2-1; D gene uncertain. V dropped 0 bases and J dropped 8 bases, with 8 bases sitting between them. Germline V CDR1 and CDR2: MGHRA, YSYEKL. This CDR3 is built from 13 residues. The CDR3 DNA reads TGCGCCAGCAGCCAAGAGGAAGGAGATGAGCAGTTCTTC. It specifies CASSQEEGDEQFF.

CDR3 nucleotides: TGTGCCAGCAGCTTATCGGCAGGGACCAAAAACATTCAGTACTTC. Amino acid sequence: CASSLSAGTKNIQYF. This sequence joins TRBV7-9 and TRBJ2-4; a possible D gene is TRBD1 (5 bases). There are 15 residues in the CDR3. Germline-derived CDR1 and CDR2 are SEHNR and FQNEAQ (reference sequence). V dropped 2 bases and J dropped 2 bases, with 10 bases sitting between them. Together with reference TRBV7-9 and TRBJ2-4, the CDR3 gives the full variable domain: DTGVSQNPRHKITKRGQNVTFRCDPISEHNRLYWYRQTLGQGPEFLTYFQNEAQLEKSRLLSDRFSAERPKGSFSTLEIQRTEQGDSAMYLCASSLSAGTKNIQYFGAGTRLSVL.

The gene calls are TRBV7-3 and TRBJ2-7, with D possibly being TRBD1 (5 bases). The ends were cut back, 4 bases at V and 3 bases at J, with 16 bases in the middle. Per germline, CDR1 SGHTA and CDR2 FQGTGA. The CDR3 runs to 15 residues. As DNA, the CDR3 is TGTGCCAGCAGCTATACTGGGGCCCTCCTCTACGAGCAGTACTTC. It encodes CASSYTGALLYEQYF.

V usage is TRBV18 and J usage is TRBJ2-7, with unresolved D. V gave up 1 base and J gave up 0 bases, with 13 bases separating them. Germline V lookup: CDR1 KGHSH, CDR2 LQKENI. This CDR3 region has 16 residues. CDR3 in amino acids: CASSPRNEATSYEQYF. Written as DNA, the CDR3 is TGTGCCAGCTCACCACGAAACGAGGCGACCTCCTACGAGCAGTACTTC.

V is TRBV27 and J is TRBJ2-7; a weak D match, TRBD1 (6 bases). CDR1 MNHEY and CDR2 SMNVEV come from the germline V gene (reference sequence). V was cut by 8 bases and J by 1 base, with 12 bases left in between. This CDR3 has 13 residues. The CDR3 is CASHRDGSYEQYF. Here the CDR3 DNA reads TGTGCCAGCCACAGGGACGGTTCCTACGAGCAGTACTTC.

The CDR3 DNA follows: TGTGCCAGCAGCGTAGGGGGGGGCAGTGGGCAGCCCCAGCATTTT. Its translation is CASSVGGGSGQPQHF. The chain couples TRBV9 to TRBJ1-5; D might be TRBD1 (6 bases). Looked up from germline, CDR1 is SGDLS and CDR2 is YYNGEE. The ends were cut back, 0 bases at V and 7 bases at J, with 14 bases in the middle. This CDR3 spans 15 amino acids.

The rearrangement uses TRBV28 and TRBJ1-1; TRBD1 might be the D (5 bases). Germline CDR1 reads MDHEN; CDR2 reads SYDVKM. The CDR3 loop spans 15 amino acids. Deletions cut 3 bases from V and 1 base from J, with 12 bases between. CDR3 nucleotides: TGTGCCAGCAGTTTGATGGGACTAGGGAACACTGAAGCTTTCTTT. This translates into CASSLMGLGNTEAFF.

The chain has TRBV5-6 and TRBJ1-3; TRBD1 aligns across 7 bases. This CDR3 is built from 17 residues. Germline assignment: CDR1 SGHDT and CDR2 YYEEEE. J gave up 10 bases and V 0 bases, and 16 bases lay outside the gene matches. The CDR3 DNA follows: TGTGCCAGCAGCTTGGGAGTGGGGGACAGCCTCTCCGGGACCATATATTTT. Its protein product is CASSLGVGDSLSGTIYF.

On this clone: This same CDR3 is encoded by further DNA sequences in the sample. J is TRBJ2-2 and V is TRBV11-2; D gene unclear. The CDR3 spans 11 residues. V lost 3 bases, J lost 6 bases, and 2 bases lay in between. Germline-derived CDR1 and CDR2 are SGHAT and FQNNGV. In DNA form, the CDR3 reads TGTGCCAGCAGCTTGGCCGGGGAGCTGTTTTTT. This translates into CASSLAGELFF. Combining the CDR3 with reference TRBV11-2 and TRBJ2-2 gives the whole variable domain EAGVAQSPRYKIIEKRQSVAFWCNPISGHATLYWYQQILGQGPKLLIQFQNNGVVDDSQLPKDRFSAERLKGVDSTLKIQPAKLEDSAVYLCASSLAGELFFGEGSRLTVL.

This clone was seen just once. The chain is built from TRBV27 and TRBJ2-7; TRBD2 aligns across 12 bases. CDR3 length: 14 amino acids. Germline CDR1 and CDR2: MNHEY and SMNVEV (reference sequence). The trim removed 6 bases at V and 2 bases at J, leaving 2 bases unmatched. The CDR3 here is CASRRLAGAYEQYF. For the CDR3, the DNA is TGTGCCAGCAGACGACTAGCGGGAGCCTACGAGCAGTACTTC.

This clone was detected a few times. The chain couples TRBV29-1 to TRBJ2-7; D unresolved. The V gene lost 1 base and the J gene lost 4 bases, with 11 bases spanning the gap. Germline V gives CDR1 SQVTM, CDR2 ANQGSEA. There are 13 residues in the CDR3. The CDR3 DNA reads as TGCAGCGTTGAAGGACTCTTGGGGTACGAGCAGTACTTC. It encodes CSVEGLLGYEQYF.

V usage is TRBV29-1 and J usage is TRBJ2-7; either TRBD1 or TRBD2 may supply D (5 bases each). The germline V gene has CDR1 SQVTM and CDR2 ANQGSEA. With 1 base removed from V and 2 bases from J, the gap between germline ends came to 9 bases. The CDR3 sequence is 13 residues long. CDR3 coding DNA: TGCAGCGTTGAAGGTGGGACCCCCTACGAGCAGTACTTC. This encodes CSVEGGTPYEQYF.

The chain joins TRBV19 to TRBJ1-2; TRBD1 is a possible D gene (5 bases). The CDR3 sequence is 13 residues long. Germline V CDR1 and CDR2: LNHDA, SQIVND (reference sequence). Trimming shortened V by 6 bases and J by 3 bases, and 11 bases separated the two germline ends. The CDR3, as DNA: TGTGCCAGTAGCCCGGACACCTACTATGGCTACACCTTC. It codes for CASSPDTYYGYTF.

Concerning this clone itself: A junction end diverges from the germline sequence, so it may reflect a read error. DNA for the CDR3: TGTGTCAGCAGCCCCCTAGCGGGAGGGGGCGAGCAGTACTTC. Protein sequence: CVSSPLAGGGEQYF. The V call is TRBV7-9, the J call TRBJ2-7; 12 bases agree with TRBD2. Per germline, CDR1 SEHNR and CDR2 FQNEAQ (reference sequence). This CDR3 region has 14 residues. Filled out from reference TRBV7-9 and TRBJ2-7, the complete variable domain reads DTGVSQNPRHKITKRGQNVTFRCDPISEHNRLYWYRQTLGQGPEFLTYFQNEAQLEKSRLLSDRFSAERPKGSFSTLEIQRTEQGDSAMYLCVSSPLAGGGEQYFGPGTRLTVT.

The gene calls are TRBV19 and TRBJ1-2; a possible D gene is TRBD1 (6 bases). This CDR3 has 11 residues. Germline CDR1 reads LNHDA; CDR2 reads SQIVND (reference sequence). V lost 3 bases and J 10 bases, leaving 9 bases between the germline ends. The CDR3 protein is CASSMVGAYTF. In DNA, the CDR3 is TGTGCCAGTAGTATGGTGGGGGCCTACACCTTC.

The DNA for the CDR3 is TGTGCCAGCAGTTTAGGTCTCCCCATCAGTGAAAAACTGTTTTTT. This sequence encodes CASSLGLPISEKLFF. The V and J genes are TRBV28 and TRBJ1-4; D uncertain. Germline V gene lookup returns CDR1 MDHEN and CDR2 SYDVKM. This CDR3 is built from 15 residues. V gave up 2 bases and J gave up 7 bases, with 14 bases separating them.

The chain recombines TRBV6-5 with TRBJ1-2; D is unclear. The CDR3 covers 13 residues. Germline lookup yields CDR1 MNHEY and CDR2 SVGAGI. Trimming shortened V by 2 bases and J by 0 bases, and 4 bases separated the two germline ends. CDR3 loop: CASSYTSNYGYTF. The CDR3, as DNA: TGTGCCAGCAGTTACACCTCTAACTATGGCTACACCTTC.

This clone has a single count. The genes are TRBV7-6 and TRBJ1-1; weak D call: TRBD1 (6 bases). The germline V and J ends were trimmed by 5 bases and 6 bases, with 16 bases remaining between them. The CDR3 sequence is 14 residues long. The germline CDR1 and CDR2 sequences are SGHVS and FNYEAQ. CDR3 loop: CASSPGQRWAEAFF. CDR3 sequence (DNA): TGTGCCAGCAGCCCAGGACAGCGGTGGGCTGAAGCTTTCTTT.